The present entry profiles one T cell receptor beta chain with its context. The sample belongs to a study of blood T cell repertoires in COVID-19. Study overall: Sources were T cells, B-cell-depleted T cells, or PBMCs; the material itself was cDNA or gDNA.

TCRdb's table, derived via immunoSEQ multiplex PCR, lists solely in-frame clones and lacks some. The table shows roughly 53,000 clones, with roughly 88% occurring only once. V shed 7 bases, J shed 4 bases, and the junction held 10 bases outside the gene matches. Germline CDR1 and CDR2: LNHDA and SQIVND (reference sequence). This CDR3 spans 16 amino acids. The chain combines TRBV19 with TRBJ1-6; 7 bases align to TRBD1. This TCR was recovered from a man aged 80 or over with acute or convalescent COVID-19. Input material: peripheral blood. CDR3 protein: CASTSGGGFYNSPLHF. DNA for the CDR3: TGTGCCAGTACCTCGGGAGGGGGCTTTTATAATTCACCCCTCCACTTT.